This T cell receptor beta chain is drawn from a study of T-cell reconstitution after alpha-beta-depleted transplantation in children. Germline loops: CDR1 SEHNR, CDR2 FQNEAQ (reference sequence). V was clipped by 5 bases and J by 8 bases; unmatched bases: 15. The CDR3 covers 17 residues. The table lists this clonotype with a few counts. TCRbeta library preparation incorporated unique molecular identifiers. TCRdb re-derived calls from the PCR reads in MiXCR, one entry per CDR3 protein. The repertoire holds some 590,000 distinct CDR3 sequences, with 10% to 13% as singletons. The source of this sequence is a human donor who donated a stem cell graft to a child with acute myeloid leukemia. This sequence joins TRBV7-9 and TRBJ2-1, with TRBD1 matching 10 bases. Material: PBMCs from the stem cell graft donor, obtained from the stem cell graft. DNA of the CDR3: TGTGCCAGCAGCCCCCGGGACAGGGGCGACCGCGGCGATGAGCAGTTCTTC. This translates into CASSPRDRGDRGDEQFF.